A selection of T cell receptor beta chains follows, all from one sample in a study of blood T cell repertoires in COVID-19. Profiling relied on immunoSEQ multiplex PCR, and the TCRdb table lists in-frame clones only, not all of them. In the table there are about 130,000 clones, about four fifths of which are singletons. Sequencing was carried out using peripheral blood. The receptors stem from a woman aged 50 to 65 with acute or convalescent COVID-19. Both conserved end residues are part of each CDR3. D genes are given only for firm matches. Size is omitted from some rows. Given values are once, few, many or a class for expanded clones.

NA | TRBJ1-6 | NA | TRBV3-1/TRBV3-2 | TGTGCCAGCGCCCAAAGGGGAGGGGCCTATAATTCACCCCTCCACTTT | CASAQRGGAYNSPLHF
TRBD1 | TRBJ1-6 | NA | TRBV10-2 | TGCGCCAGCAGTTCGACAGGGTCTAATTCACCCCTCCACTTT | CASSSTGSNSPLHF
TRBD1 | TRBJ1-2 | NA | TRBV12-3/TRBV12-4 | TGTGCCAGCAGCCCGGACAGGGACTATGGCTACACCTTC | CASSPDRDYGYTF
TRBD1 | TRBJ1-6 | NA | TRBV19 | TGTGCCAGTAGTCCAGATGGACAGGGGTCTTCACCCCTCCACTTT | CASSPDGQGSSPLHF
TRBD1 | TRBJ2-3 | NA | TRBV10-3 | TGTGCCATCAGTGCCCGGGGACAGTCTAGCACAGATACGCAGTATTTT | CAISARGQSSTDTQYF
NA | TRBJ2-3 | NA | TRBV2 | TGTGCCAGCAGATATAGCACAGATACGCAGTATTTT | CASRYSTDTQYF
NA | TRBJ2-3 | NA | TRBV9 | TGTGCCAGCAGCGTATCGGTCACAGATACGCAGTATTTT | CASSVSVTDTQYF
NA | TRBJ1-3 | NA | TRBV6-6 | TGTGCCAGCAGTCCCGCGGGCACGCCGACAGGAAACACCATATATTTT | CASSPAGTPTGNTIYF
TRBD1 | TRBJ1-1 | NA | TRBV13 | TGTGCCAGCAGCTTTCGAGGACAGGCTTCGAACACTGAAGCTTTCTTT | CASSFRGQASNTEAFF
NA | TRBJ2-2 | once | TRBV18 | TGTGCCAGCTCACCAGCAGGGTCCGGGGAGCTGTTTTTT | CASSPAGSGELFF
TRBD1 | TRBJ2-4 | once | TRBV2 | TGTGCCAGCACCGGACAGGGAAACATTCAGTACTTC | CASTGQGNIQYF
TRBD1 | TRBJ1-2 | NA | TRBV19 | TGTGCCAGTAGTACTCCAGGGACAGTGGTTGGCTACACCTTC | CASSTPGTVVGYTF
NA | TRBJ1-1 | few | TRBV4-1 | TGCGCCAGCAGCCAAGATTCGGGGAGGACCAACACTGAAGCTTTCTTT | CASSQDSGRTNTEAFF
NA | TRBJ2-7 | few | TRBV5-5 | TGTGCCAGCAGCTTCCCAGGACAGAAATACGAGCAGTACTTC | CASSFPGQKYEQYF
NA | TRBJ2-7 | NA | TRBV30 | TGTGCCTGGAGTGTTGGGGGGAAGCGGTACGAGCAGTACTTC | CAWSVGGKRYEQYF
TRBD2 | TRBJ2-3 | once | TRBV20-1 | TGCAGTGCTAGTACCCAGCGGGGGGGGCCAGGGACATCAGATACGCAGTATTTT | CSASTQRGGPGTSDTQYF
TRBD1 | TRBJ1-2 | many | TRBV28 | TGTGCCAGCAGTAAAGGGACAGGCTCCCACTATGGCTACACCTTC | CASSKGTGSHYGYTF
TRBD1 | TRBJ1-3 | NA | TRBV6-6 | TGTGCCAGCAGTCGAACCCTGACAGGGACGGCTACCACCATATATTTT | CASSRTLTGTATTIYF
NA | TRBJ1-1 | NA | TRBV7-8 | TGTGCCAGCAGGAATCTAATGAACACTGAAGCTTTCTTT | CASRNLMNTEAFF
NA | TRBJ1-1 | few | TRBV6-6 | TGTGCCAGCAAAACGGGGAATCGGGACACTGAAGCTTTCTTT | CASKTGNRDTEAFF
NA | TRBJ1-6 | NA | TRBV25-1 | TGTGCCAGCAGTGAATATACACCCGTCATCCTCCACTTT | CASSEYTPVILHF
TRBD1 | TRBJ1-6 | NA | TRBV10-3 | TGTGCCATCAGTGAATGGGGACAGGGGTCTTCTCCGGGGAATTCACCCCTCCACTTT | CAISEWGQGSSPGNSPLHF
TRBD1 | TRBJ1-1 | NA | TRBV18 | TGTGCCAGCTCACCGCCGGGACAGGGGCCCACTGAAGCTTTCTTT | CASSPPGQGPTEAFF
TRBD1 | TRBJ1-6 | NA | TRBV5-1 | TGCGCCAGCAGCTTGGCTTGGACAGGGTTAGTCTCACCCCTCCACTTT | CASSLAWTGLVSPLHF
TRBD1 | TRBJ2-1 | NA | TRBV9 | TGTGCCAGCAGCGTAGTACGGACAGGGGCCTACAATGAGCAGTTCTTC | CASSVVRTGAYNEQFF
TRBD1 | TRBJ1-4 | NA | TRBV5-1 | TGCGCCAGCAGCTTGGGGACAGGGGCCGAAAAACTGTTTTTT | CASSLGTGAEKLFF
NA | TRBJ2-2 | NA | TRBV4-1 | TGCGCCAGCAGCCCCCCGGTCGGGGAGCTGTTTTTT | CASSPPVGELFF
NA | TRBJ1-5 | few | TRBV3-1/TRBV3-2 | TGTGCCAGCAGCCAAGGAGGCAGACATCAGCCCCAGCATTTT | CASSQGGRHQPQHF
TRBD1 | TRBJ1-1 | NA | TRBV5-1 | TGCGCCAGCAGCCCGACAGGGGTAATCACTGAAGCTTTCTTT | CASSPTGVITEAFF
TRBD2 | TRBJ2-1 | NA | TRBV7-8 | TGTGCCAGCAGCTTAAGCCAGCGGGGGGGCGTAATTAATGAGCAGTTCTTC | CASSLSQRGGVINEQFF
NA | TRBJ1-1 | NA | TRBV29-1 | TGCAGCGTCGGGTTGGGACAGAACACTGAAGCTTTCTTT | CSVGLGQNTEAFF
TRBD2 | TRBJ2-1 | NA | TRBV11-2 | TGTGCCAGCAGGTCACCGGGACTAGAATTCGGTGAGCAGTTCTTC | CASRSPGLEFGEQFF
NA | TRBJ1-1 | few | TRBV28 | TGTGCCGGAGGGGAGTTAAACACTGAAGCTTTCTTT | CAGGELNTEAFF
TRBD2 | TRBJ2-1 | NA | TRBV30 | TGTGCCTGGAGTGTAGGCGGAGCGGGGGTGAATAATGAGCAGTTCTTC | CAWSVGGAGVNNEQFF
NA | TRBJ1-2 | NA | TRBV20-1 | TGCAGTGCTAGTCCACAGGTCTATGGCTACACCTTC | CSASPQVYGYTF
NA | TRBJ1-2 | few | TRBV24-1 | TGTGCCACCAGTGATGCCTATTATGGCTACACCTTC | CATSDAYYGYTF
NA | TRBJ2-1 | NA | TRBV30 | TGTGCCTGGAGTGTAATGGGAGTTGGTGAGCAGTTCTTC | CAWSVMGVGEQFF
TRBD1 | TRBJ2-3 | NA | TRBV7-6 | TGTGCCAGCAGCGAGATACAGGGGGACACAGATACGCAGTATTTT | CASSEIQGDTDTQYF
NA | TRBJ1-1 | NA | TRBV19 | TGTGCCAGTAGTGAACTCAGGGATGGGAACACTGAAGCTTTCTTT | CASSELRDGNTEAFF
TRBD1 | TRBJ2-3 | NA | TRBV7-3 | TGTGCCAGCAGCTTACGGGGACAGAACACAGATACGCAGTATTTT | CASSLRGQNTDTQYF
NA | TRBJ1-2 | NA | TRBV7-2 | TGTGCCAGCAGTCGACCAACAGGGTTCTATGGCTACACCTTC | CASSRPTGFYGYTF
TRBD1 | TRBJ2-4 | NA | TRBV19 | TGTGCCAGTAGTATTAATACGGACAGGGCGGACATTCAGTACTTC | CASSINTDRADIQYF
NA | TRBJ1-3 | NA | TRBV30 | TGTGCCTGGAGTCCCAGGGCAGGGGCCTATGCTGGAAACACCATATATTTT | CAWSPRAGAYAGNTIYF
NA | TRBJ2-7 | NA | TRBV6-5 | TGTGCCAGCAGCAAACGGGGCTACGAGCAGTACTTC | CASSKRGYEQYF
NA | TRBJ2-2 | NA | TRBV3-1/TRBV3-2 | TGTGCCAGCAGCCCGGGGAGCGGGGAGCTGTTTTTT | CASSPGSGELFF
TRBD1 | TRBJ1-3 | NA | TRBV7-2 | TGTGCCAGCAGCTTAGCGCAGGGGGCGGGCAACACCATATATTTT | CASSLAQGAGNTIYF